The source of this T cell receptor (beta chain) is a study of Ad26.COV2.S vaccination and SARS-CoV-2 variants. Notes on the study in general: Total T cell responses may have been underestimated by the TCR breadth and depth analyses.

The sample holds a few counts of this clone. The antigen is not known. The assay was immunoSEQ multiplex PCR, and TCRdb's table has in-frame clones only and misses some. The sample lists 350,000 to 450,000 clones, around four fifths occurring once. The treatment is: around 19 received Ad26.COV2.S at low or high dose, single or two shots; about 5 received placebo; per-sample allocation not given. Sampling took place 63 days after the first vaccine or placebo injection. Trimming left V 0 bases short and J 4 bases short, with 10 bases between. Germline CDR1 and CDR2: SGHNT and YYREEE (reference sequence). This CDR3 comprises 14 residues.

The chain employs TRBV5-4 and TRBJ1-1, with a tentative D call TRBD1 (5 bases). This TCR derives from a person aged 18 to 59 who received the Ad26.COV2.S COVID-19 vaccine or a placebo. The sequencing used peripheral blood, collected in a trial of Ad26.COV2.S vaccine versus placebo. CDR3 protein: CASSLDVTVTEAFF. Written as DNA, the CDR3 is TGTGCCAGCAGCTTGGACGTGACAGTCACTGAAGCTTTCTTT. Using reference TRBV5-4 and TRBJ1-1 for the parts outside the CDR3, the full variable domain is ETGVTQSPTHLIKTRGQQVTLRCSSQSGHNTVSWYQQALGQGPQFIFQYYREEENGRGNFPPRFSGLQFPNYSSELNVNALELDDSALYLCASSLDVTVTEAFFGQGTRLTVV.